This T cell receptor beta chain is from a study of T-cell reconstitution after alpha-beta-depleted transplantation in children. The study's findings and limits: Newly produced T cells mostly provided counts and TCRbeta diversity after one year, as hyperexpanded clones declined. In some patients, recipient T cells and intrathymic progenitors surviving conditioning explained high day-60 diversity.

CDR3 length: 14 amino acids. The germline V gene has CDR1 DFQATT and CDR2 SNEGSKA (reference sequence). Trimming pared 1 base from V and 2 bases from J, leaving 8 bases between. On this clonotype: The antigen remains undetermined.

Using unique molecular identifiers, the investigators prepared the TCRbeta library. TCRdb itself ran the PCR reads through MiXCR, one entry per CDR3 protein. The table includes roughly 570,000 distinct CDR3 sequences, approximately 30% detected once. The source was PBMCs, collected before TCRalphabeta/CD19-depleted stem cell transplant. This chain uses TRBV20-1 with TRBJ2-2; D gene unclear. The sequence was collected from a boy under two years old with Wiskott-Aldrich syndrome, due to receive a stem cell transplant. The CDR3 DNA is TGCAGTGCTAGAGTCAGCGAAAACACCGGGGAGCTGTTTTTT. This sequence encodes CSARVSENTGELFF.